Below, 5 T cell receptor beta chains from the same sample are listed, as sequenced in a study of T-cell reconstitution after alpha-beta-depleted transplantation in children. Library preparation (for TCRbeta) was performed with unique molecular identifiers. Each CDR3 protein gets one entry after TCRdb re-called the PCR reads with MiXCR. The profile shows roughly 300,000 distinct CDR3 sequences, more than 9% of them singletons. The source material was peripheral blood, sampled 180 days after TCRalphabeta/CD19-depleted stem cell transplant. All receptors come from a male patient aged 2 to 10 who had a stem cell transplant for chronic granulomatous disease, so the T cells may come from the graft donor.

This chain uses TRBV12-3 or TRBV12-4 with TRBJ2-5; TRBD1 matches at 7 bases. The CDR3 length is 14 residues. The V gene end was trimmed by 5 bases and the J gene end by 4 bases; junction bases not matched to a gene: 7. CDR3 sequence: CASSPQQGSETQYF. The CDR3 DNA follows: TGTGCCAGCAGTCCCCAACAGGGGTCAGAGACCCAGTACTTC.

This rearrangement joins TRBV23-1 to TRBJ2-7; 7 positions agree with TRBD2. TRBV23-1 is labeled an ORF, and its function is uncertain. J gave up 4 bases and V 0 bases, and 6 bases lay outside the gene matches. The CDR3 covers 15 residues. As DNA, the CDR3 is TGCGCCAGCAGTCAATCATGCGCGGGAGTATACGAGCAGTACTTC. This translates into CASSQSCAGVYEQYF.

There are many counts of this clonotype. The chain combines TRBV7-9 with TRBJ2-1; no definite D call. Germline V gene lookup returns CDR1 SEHNR and CDR2 FQNEAQ (reference sequence). The V and J ends lost 4 bases and 0 bases respectively, with 16 bases between them. The CDR3 has 17 residues. The CDR3 here is CASSSYGPVSSYNEQFF. The CDR3 nucleotides are TGTGCCAGCAGCTCCTATGGACCCGTAAGCTCCTACAATGAGCAGTTCTTC.

Concerning this clonotype: A much larger clone is a single base away; this may be a read error. This CDR3 is CAISGDTEAFF. CDR3 DNA: TGTGCCATCAGTGGGGACACTGAAGCTTTCTTT. V usage is TRBV2 and J usage is TRBJ1-1; D is unclear. This CDR3 is 11 amino acids long. The germline V gene has CDR1 SNHLY and CDR2 FYNNEI.

In this sample, this clonotype turned up many times. The chain employs TRBV7-2 and TRBJ2-7; D possibly matches TRBD1 or TRBD2 (5 bases each). CDR3 size: 12 residues. With 2 bases removed from V and 4 bases from J, the gap between germline ends came to 6 bases. Germline CDR1 and CDR2: SGHTA and FQGNSA. The CDR3 bases are TGTGCCAGCAGCTTATGGGGGTACGAGCAGTACTTC. Translation: CASSLWGYEQYF.